This T cell receptor (beta chain) is from a study of T-cell reconstitution after alpha-beta-depleted transplantation in children. Study results and caveats: Several hundred expanded graft clones reportedly supplied alpha-beta T cells about two months after transplant. At one year after transplant, newly produced T cells mostly accounted for T-cell counts and diversity. Some patients' high day-60 TCRbeta diversity was traced to surviving recipient T cells and thymic progenitors.

At least ten counts were recorded for this clonotype. Its antigen is as yet unknown. Researchers prepared the TCRbeta library using unique molecular identifiers, the study reports. In TCRdb, the PCR reads were re-called with MiXCR into one record per CDR3 protein. The table shows 280,000 or so distinct CDR3 sequences, with about 9.9% occurring only once. Germline V gene data show CDR1 as SGHRS and CDR2 as YFSETQ. Trimming took 0 bases from V and 4 from J, leaving 11 bases between them. This CDR3 comprises 14 residues. This clonotype was sampled from a male patient aged 2 to 10 who had a stem cell transplant for chronic granulomatous disease, so the T cells may come from the graft donor. This material consisted of peripheral blood, taken 180 days after TCRalphabeta/CD19-depleted stem cell transplant. The chain links TRBV5-1 to TRBJ2-7; perhaps D is TRBD1 or TRBD2 (5 bases each). The CDR3 nucleotides read TGCGCCAGCAGCTTGGGGGGGTGGTCTTACGAGCAGTACTTC. Its translation is CASSLGGWSYEQYF.